Listed below are T cell receptor beta chains from one sample, sequenced in a study of shared clonotypes between healthy human individuals. The repertoire was sequenced with immunoSEQ multiplex PCR; TCRdb's copy has only in-frame clones and lacks some. The data show some 2,400,000 clones, 95% seen once. The sequenced material came from naive CD4+ T cells sorted from blood. These receptors were obtained from a man between 18 and 35 years old in good health. The CDR3 runs from the conserved cysteine through the conserved F or W. A D gene is named only where the DNA matches it firmly. Clone size is stated in some rows and not others, as once, few, many or a class when expanded.

size	J	length	D	V	DNA	CDR3
-	TRBJ1-6	13	TRBD1	TRBV30	TGTGCCTGGACCCCGGGAGGGGGCTCACCCCTCCACTTT	CAWTPGGGSPLHF
-	TRBJ1-2	16	TRBD1	TRBV19	TGTGCCAGTAGTTCGCCTGCCGGGACAGGGGGCTATGGCTACACCTTC	CASSSPAGTGGYGYTF
-	TRBJ1-2	13	-	TRBV19	TGTGCCAGTAGTATAGACGAGAATCGTGGCTACACCTTC	CASSIDENRGYTF
-	TRBJ2-7	13	-	TRBV11-3	TGTGCCAGCAGCGATACAGGCTCCTACGAGCAGTACTTC	CASSDTGSYEQYF
-	TRBJ1-1	16	-	TRBV10-3	TGTGCCATCAGTGAGTTCGGCAGGGGTGAGGGCACTGAAGCTTTCTTT	CAISEFGRGEGTEAFF
-	TRBJ1-1	14	-	TRBV7-2	TGTGCCAGCAGCTTTAACGGTAAGGGGACTGAAGCTTTCTTT	CASSFNGKGTEAFF
-	TRBJ2-7	14	TRBD2	TRBV6-1	TGTGCCAGCAGTGGGGGAGGGCCATTCTCCGAGCAGTACTTC	CASSGGGPFSEQYF
-	TRBJ1-1	14	-	TRBV18	TGTGCCAGCTCATCCCAGACTGTAGTCACTGAAGCTTTCTTT	CASSSQTVVTEAFF
-	TRBJ1-1	16	TRBD1	TRBV7-9	TGTGCCAGCAGCGCGACAGGGGGCGCGGAAGGGACTGAAGCTTTCTTT	CASSATGGAEGTEAFF
-	TRBJ2-2	15	-	TRBV4-1	TGCGCCAGCAGCCAAGGGTGGGCCTACACCGGGGAGCTGTTTTTT	CASSQGWAYTGELFF
-	TRBJ1-5	13	-	TRBV6-5	TGTGCCAGCAGTGCACAGGGTTCATTGCCCCAGCATTTT	CASSAQGSLPQHF
once	TRBJ2-3	15	-	TRBV11-2	TGTGCCAGCAGCTTAGAGAGCGGATCCTTGTATACGCAGTATTTT	CASSLESGSLYTQYF
-	TRBJ2-3	15	TRBD2	TRBV19	TGTGCCAGTAGTAGCGGGGGGGCTAGCACAGATACGCAGTATTTT	CASSSGGASTDTQYF
-	TRBJ2-5	15	TRBD2	TRBV7-2	TGTGCCAGCGAGGCTAGCGGGAGTCGGGGAGAGACCCAGTACTTC	CASEASGSRGETQYF
-	TRBJ2-5	13	-	TRBV10-3	TGTGCCATCAGCTCGGGACACCAAGAGACCCAGTACTTC	CAISSGHQETQYF
-	TRBJ1-2	14	-	TRBV28	TGTGCCAGCAGTGGCCCTCCGGGACCCGGGGGCTACACCTTC	CASSGPPGPGGYTF
-	TRBJ2-1	14	-	TRBV10-2	TGCGCCAGCAGTGAGCCCGGGGACTACAATGAGCAGTTCTTC	CASSEPGDYNEQFF
-	TRBJ2-5	15	-	TRBV10-3	TGTGCCATCGGACGGACAGCCAAAAGTGAGGAGACCCAGTACTTC	CAIGRTAKSEETQYF
once	TRBJ1-1	14	-	TRBV6-5	TGTGCCAGCAGTTCCCTAGAAAGGAACACTGAAGCTTTCTTT	CASSSLERNTEAFF
-	TRBJ2-3	15	-	TRBV5-1	TGCGCCAGCAGCTTGAGAGGGAGTGGGACAGATACGCAGTATTTT	CASSLRGSGTDTQYF
once	TRBJ1-2	13	-	TRBV27	TGTGCCAGCAGTCCTAGGGGAATCGATGGCTACACCTTC	CASSPRGIDGYTF
-	TRBJ1-2	16	-	TRBV15	TGTGCCACCAGCAGACTGGGGATCGAAGCTAACTATGGCTACACCTTC	CATSRLGIEANYGYTF
-	TRBJ1-6	17	-	TRBV6-1	TGTGCCAGCAGTGGCCAATGGGGGTCGACCTATAATTCACCCCTCCACTTT	CASSGQWGSTYNSPLHF
-	TRBJ2-7	15	-	TRBV30	TGTGCCTGGAGTGTACCCCTAGCCAGGACCCACGAGCAGTACTTC	CAWSVPLARTHEQYF
-	TRBJ1-1	13	TRBD1	TRBV28	TGTGCCAGCTCAAACGGACAGGACACTGAAGCTTTCTTT	CASSNGQDTEAFF
-	TRBJ1-5	17	-	TRBV25-1	TGTGCCAGCAGTGACCCCCTGCGACATCCTCCGGATCAGCCCCAGCATTTT	CASSDPLRHPPDQPQHF
-	TRBJ1-3	14	TRBD1	TRBV6-6	TGTGCCAGCAGTTACGGGACAGTCGGTAACACCATATATTTT	CASSYGTVGNTIYF
-	TRBJ1-2	13	-	TRBV25-1	TGTGCCAGCAGCCGACAGCCAAACTATGGCTACACCTTC	CASSRQPNYGYTF
-	TRBJ1-6	17	TRBD1	TRBV30	TGTGCCTGGAGTAAGTTTCCCGGGGACAGCTATAATTCACCCCTCCACTTT	CAWSKFPGDSYNSPLHF
-	TRBJ2-2	14	TRBD1	TRBV27	TGTGCCAGCAGTTTCGACAGGGGAACCGGGGAGCTGTTTTTT	CASSFDRGTGELFF
-	TRBJ1-1	14	-	TRBV9	TGTGCCAGCAGCGTGACAGGAATGAACACTGAAGCTTTCTTT	CASSVTGMNTEAFF
-	TRBJ2-5	14	-	TRBV5-6	TGTGCCAGCAGCTTCACATCCCCTCAAGAGACCCAGTACTTC	CASSFTSPQETQYF
-	TRBJ2-7	14	-	TRBV11-2	TGTGCCAGCAGCCTAAGACAGAGCTCCTACGAGCAGTACTTC	CASSLRQSSYEQYF
-	TRBJ2-3	16	-	TRBV12-5	TGTGCTAGTGGTTTTTCCAGGGGCCTTAGCACAGATACGCAGTATTTT	CASGFSRGLSTDTQYF
-	TRBJ1-3	15	-	TRBV2	TGTGCCAGCAGTGAGGGCGGGACATCTGGAAACACCATATATTTT	CASSEGGTSGNTIYF
-	TRBJ2-5	16	TRBD2	TRBV28	TGTGCCAGCAGCCTCGGACTAGCGGGGAGTCAAGAGACCCAGTACTTC	CASSLGLAGSQETQYF
-	TRBJ2-1	15	TRBD1	TRBV7-7	TGTGCTAGCAGCTTAGGACAGGGATCCTACAATGAGCAGTTCTTC	CASSLGQGSYNEQFF
-	TRBJ1-3	16	-	TRBV5-1	TGCGCCAGCAGCACCGGACAGTCGAGCTCTGGAAACACCATATATTTT	CASSTGQSSSGNTIYF
-	TRBJ2-7	11	-	TRBV2	TGTGCCAGCAGTGACTGGTACGAGCAGTACTTC	CASSDWYEQYF
-	TRBJ2-7	16	-	TRBV5-1	TGCGCCAGCAGCCCTGGTCCCCAGGGGAGCTCCTACGAGCAGTACTTC	CASSPGPQGSSYEQYF
-	TRBJ2-7	14	-	TRBV7-9	TGTGCCAGCAGCTTATTAGCAGTTGAGTACGAGCAGTACTTC	CASSLLAVEYEQYF
-	TRBJ2-7	16	TRBD2	TRBV7-9	TGTGCCAGCAGCTTAGCAGGACTAGCGCACTCCTACGAGCAGTACTTC	CASSLAGLAHSYEQYF
once	TRBJ2-5	13	-	TRBV18	TGTGCCAGCTCACCTAAGGGGTCGGAGACCCAGTACTTC	CASSPKGSETQYF
-	TRBJ2-5	15	-	TRBV5-1	TGCGCCAGCAGCTTGTTTTCTCCCGGTGCGGAGACCCAGTACTTC	CASSLFSPGAETQYF
-	TRBJ2-3	15	-	TRBV7-9	TGTGCCAGCAGCCAAGACAATCCTCGCACAGATACGCAGTATTTT	CASSQDNPRTDTQYF
once	TRBJ1-1	15	TRBD1	TRBV5-6	TGTGCCAGCAGCTTTCACAGGGGGGAGAACACTGAAGCTTTCTTT	CASSFHRGENTEAFF
-	TRBJ1-1	12	-	TRBV11-2	TGTGCCAGCAGCCCACAAGACACTGAAGCTTTCTTT	CASSPQDTEAFF
once	TRBJ2-5	17	TRBD2	TRBV27	TGTGCCAGCAGTTTCTCATCCCGGACTAGCGGGGTTAAGACCCAGTACTTC	CASSFSSRTSGVKTQYF
-	TRBJ2-1	15	-	TRBV29-1	TGCAGCGCCCGAGGGAGAGGGAGCTCCTACAATGAGCAGTTCTTC	CSARGRGSSYNEQFF
-	TRBJ2-4	15	-	TRBV10-3	TGTGCCATCAGTTCGGGGACACAAGCAAAAAACATTCAGTACTTC	CAISSGTQAKNIQYF
once	TRBJ2-5	13	-	TRBV10-3	TGTGCCATCAGTGACGGACGACAAGAGACCCAGTACTTC	CAISDGRQETQYF
-	TRBJ1-4	15	TRBD1	TRBV5-4	TGTGCCAGCAGCTTTACAGGGGCAACTAATGAAAAACTGTTTTTT	CASSFTGATNEKLFF
-	TRBJ2-4	16	TRBD2	TRBV7-2	TGTGCCAGCAGCTTAGTACCTCTTTCTGCGGGGGACATTCAGTACTTC	CASSLVPLSAGDIQYF
-	TRBJ1-4	15	-	TRBV5-1	TGCGCCAGCAGCATACGGACGCCGGAGAGAGAAAAACTGTTTTTT	CASSIRTPEREKLFF
-	TRBJ2-6	16	-	TRBV5-1	TGCGCCAGCAGCTTGGGAGGGGCCTCTGGGGCCAACGTCCTGACTTTC	CASSLGGASGANVLTF
-	TRBJ2-5	13	-	TRBV9	TGTGCCAGCAGCGTGGGCTTGGAAGAGACCCAGTACTTC	CASSVGLEETQYF
once	TRBJ2-7	16	-	TRBV11-2	TGTGCCAGCAGCTTAGCAGACAGCTCCTACTCCTACGAGCAGTACTTC	CASSLADSSYSYEQYF
-	TRBJ2-1	15	TRBD2	TRBV6-5	TGTGCCAGCTCGACGACCCTAGCGGGAGGCAATGAGCAGTTCTTC	CASSTTLAGGNEQFF
-	TRBJ2-7	14	TRBD1	TRBV5-1	TGCGCCAGTCGACCCGGGACAGGGGGCGGTGAGCAGTACTTC	CASRPGTGGGEQYF
-	TRBJ1-1	14	-	TRBV5-8	TGTGCCAGCAGCTTGCTCTGGAGGGAGACTGAAGCTTTCTTT	CASSLLWRETEAFF